Listed below are T cell receptor beta chains from one sample, sequenced in a study of CD8+CD57+ T cells in acquired aplastic anemia. Via MiXCR, TCRdb re-called the reads, giving one row per CDR3 protein. In the table there are some 170,000 distinct CDR3 sequences, 63% of which are singletons. The sample was sorted CD4+, CD8+, or CD8+CD57+ T cells (not recorded which) from PBMCs. The receptors were gathered from a human donor with aplastic anemia. Each CDR3 is given without its conserved first and last residue.

cdr3_aa v_call
ASTELPNNEQF TRBV2
ASSVAGVGGETQY TRBV9
ASSPGLAPGELF TRBV12-3/TRBV12-4
SVESRVDGYT TRBV29-1
ASSPRGSASSYEQY TRBV9
SASGGERVPQH TRBV20-1
ASSAIPRDEQY TRBV7-2
SVAGGDGTYEQY TRBV29-1
ACSLAGGPLREQY TRBV19
AGSQGSADQETQY TRBV3-1
ASSQAGLAGVYEQF TRBV7-2
ATSTGQGMEETQY TRBV15
ASTLWGLNSGNTIY TRBV12-3/TRBV12-4
ASSPLATDTQY TRBV7-9
ASSLATGGSSYEQY TRBV5-1
ASSLGTGIGLEQY TRBV7-9
ASNRQGDGEAF TRBV19
ASIGAGVADTQY TRBV2
SVRTATYEQY TRBV29-1
ASSFGAVGTDTQY TRBV5-1